The clone carrying this T cell receptor (beta chain) occurred a few times. Its matching antigen is unknown. The CDR3 totals 15 residues. V was shortened by 5 bases and J by 0 bases, with 10 bases between the two germline ends. The germline V gene has CDR1 SGHNT and CDR2 YENEEA. This sample was taken from a study of cytomegalovirus exposure and HLA in healthy donors. When sampled, the donors appeared nominally healthy, though they likely had unrecorded immune exposures. Primers included in the PCR were 60 Vbeta and 13 Jbeta primers. Profiling relied on immunoSEQ multiplex PCR, and the TCRdb table lists in-frame clones only, not all of them. Among about 140,000 clones, more than 75% were seen once, and the ten largest hold about 3.2%. Overall study results and limits: Analysis was carried out at a later point, and it linked a missense DCLRE1C variant to TCR beta V- and J-gene trimming. In a later analysis, at a false discovery rate of 0.05, approximately 16,000 TCR beta sequences matched HLA alleles. Reported performance of the classifier showed diagnosis of cytomegalovirus status with high specificity and sensitivity.

V gene TRBV11-3 combines with J gene TRBJ2-2; a possible D gene is TRBD1 (6 bases). Sequenced sample: PBMCs. The receptor was isolated from a man aged 18 to 30 in good health and CMV-seropositive. CDR3 DNA sequence: TGTGCCAGCAGCCCCTGGACAGCGAACACCGGGGAGCTGTTTTTT. Amino acids: CASSPWTANTGELFF.